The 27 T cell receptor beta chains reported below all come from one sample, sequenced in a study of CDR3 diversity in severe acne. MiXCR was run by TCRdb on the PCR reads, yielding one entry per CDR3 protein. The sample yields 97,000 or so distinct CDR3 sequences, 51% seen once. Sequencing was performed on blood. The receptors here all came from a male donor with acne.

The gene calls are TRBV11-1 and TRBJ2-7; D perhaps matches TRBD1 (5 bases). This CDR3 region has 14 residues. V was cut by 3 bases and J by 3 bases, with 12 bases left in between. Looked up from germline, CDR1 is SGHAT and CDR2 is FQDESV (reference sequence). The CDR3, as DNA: TGTGCCAGCAGCTTTGTTCAGGGCGGCTACGAGCAGTACTTC. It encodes CASSFVQGGYEQYF.

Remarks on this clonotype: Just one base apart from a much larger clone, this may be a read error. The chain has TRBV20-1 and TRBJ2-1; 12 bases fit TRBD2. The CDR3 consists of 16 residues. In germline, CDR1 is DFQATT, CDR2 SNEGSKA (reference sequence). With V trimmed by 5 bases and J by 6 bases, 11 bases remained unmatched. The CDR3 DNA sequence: TGCAGTGCTTCGGGTCTAGCGGGAGGGCCCAGCAATGAGCAGTTCTTC. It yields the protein CSASGLAGGPSNEQFF.

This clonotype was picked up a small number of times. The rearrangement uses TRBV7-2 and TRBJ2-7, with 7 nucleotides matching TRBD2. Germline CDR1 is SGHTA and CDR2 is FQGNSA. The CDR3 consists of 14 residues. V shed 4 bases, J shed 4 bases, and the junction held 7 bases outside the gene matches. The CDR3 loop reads CASSSMAGAYEQYF. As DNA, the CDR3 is TGTGCCAGCAGCTCAATGGCGGGAGCGTACGAGCAGTACTTC.

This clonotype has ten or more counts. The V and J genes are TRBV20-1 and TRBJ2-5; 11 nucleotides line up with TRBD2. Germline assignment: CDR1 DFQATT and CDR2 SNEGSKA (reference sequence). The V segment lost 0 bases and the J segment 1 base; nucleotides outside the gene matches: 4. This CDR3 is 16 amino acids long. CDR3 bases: TGCAGTGCTAGAGATCCCCTAGCGGGAGGCCAAGAGACCCAGTACTTC. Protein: CSARDPLAGGQETQYF.

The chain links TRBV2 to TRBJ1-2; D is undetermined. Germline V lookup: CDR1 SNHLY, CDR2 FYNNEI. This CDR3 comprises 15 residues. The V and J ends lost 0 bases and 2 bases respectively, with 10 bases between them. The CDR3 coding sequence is TGTGCCAGCAGTGAAGCCCCGACGGCAAACTATGGCTACACCTTC. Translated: CASSEAPTANYGYTF. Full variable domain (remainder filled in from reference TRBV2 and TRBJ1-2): EPEVTQTPSHQVTQMGQEVILRCVPISNHLYFYWYRQILGQKVEFLVSFYNNEISEKSEIFDDQFSVERPDGSNFTLKIRSTKLEDSAMYFCASSEAPTANYGYTFGSGTRLTVV.

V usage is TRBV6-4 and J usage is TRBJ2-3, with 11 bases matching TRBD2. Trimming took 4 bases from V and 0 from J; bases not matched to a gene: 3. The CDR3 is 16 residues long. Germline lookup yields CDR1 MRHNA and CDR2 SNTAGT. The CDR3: CASSVASGGSTDTQYF. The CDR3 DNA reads TGTGCCAGCAGTGTGGCTAGCGGGGGGAGCACAGATACGCAGTATTTT.

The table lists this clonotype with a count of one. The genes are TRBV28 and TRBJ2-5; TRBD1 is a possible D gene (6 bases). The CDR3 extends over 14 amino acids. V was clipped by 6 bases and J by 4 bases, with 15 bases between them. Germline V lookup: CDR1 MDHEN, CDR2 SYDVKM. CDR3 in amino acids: CASSRRQVGETQYF. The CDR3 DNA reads TGTGCCAGCAGCCGGAGACAGGTCGGAGAGACCCAGTACTTC.

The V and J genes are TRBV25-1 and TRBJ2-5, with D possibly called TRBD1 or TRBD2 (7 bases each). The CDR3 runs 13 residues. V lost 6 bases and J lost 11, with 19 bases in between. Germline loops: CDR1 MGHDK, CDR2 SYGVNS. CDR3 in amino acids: CASSQPARGGQYF. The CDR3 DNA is TGTGCCAGCAGCCAACCCGCCAGGGGGGGGCAGTACTTC.

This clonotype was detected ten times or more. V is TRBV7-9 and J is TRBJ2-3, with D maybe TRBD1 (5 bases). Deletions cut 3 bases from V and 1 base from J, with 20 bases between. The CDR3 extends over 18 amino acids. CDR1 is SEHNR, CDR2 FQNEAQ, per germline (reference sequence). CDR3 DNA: TGTGCCAGCAGCTTTAACCAGGGTGTGTTTTTCGGCACAGATACGCAGTATTTT. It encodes CASSFNQGVFFGTDTQYF.

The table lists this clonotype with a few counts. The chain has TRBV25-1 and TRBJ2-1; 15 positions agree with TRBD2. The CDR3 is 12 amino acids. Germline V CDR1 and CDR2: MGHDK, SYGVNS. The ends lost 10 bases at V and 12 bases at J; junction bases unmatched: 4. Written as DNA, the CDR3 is TGTGCCATCCCGGGACTAGCGGGAGGGCAGTTCTTC. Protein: CAIPGLAGGQFF.

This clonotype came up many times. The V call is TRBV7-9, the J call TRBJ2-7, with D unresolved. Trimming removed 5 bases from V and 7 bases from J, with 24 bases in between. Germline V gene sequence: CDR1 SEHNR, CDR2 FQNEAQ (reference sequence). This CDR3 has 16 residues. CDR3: CASSPHPFDSFEEQYV. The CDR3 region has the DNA TGTGCCAGCAGCCCCCACCCTTTCGACTCCTTTGAGGAGCAGTACGTC.

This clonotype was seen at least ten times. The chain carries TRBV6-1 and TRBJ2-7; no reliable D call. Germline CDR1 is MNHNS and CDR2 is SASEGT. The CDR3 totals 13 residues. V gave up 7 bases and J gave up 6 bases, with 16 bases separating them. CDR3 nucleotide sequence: TGTGCCAGCAAGCTTTTCGCACGCTGCGAGCAGTACTTC. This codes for CASKLFARCEQYF.

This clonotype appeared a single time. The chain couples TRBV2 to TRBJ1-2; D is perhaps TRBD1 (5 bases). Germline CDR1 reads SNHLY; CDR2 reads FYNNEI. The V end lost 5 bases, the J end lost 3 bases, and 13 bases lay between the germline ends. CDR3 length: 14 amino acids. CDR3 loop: CASSYSQVDYGYTF. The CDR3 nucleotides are TGTGCCAGCAGTTACTCACAGGTCGACTATGGCTACACCTTC.

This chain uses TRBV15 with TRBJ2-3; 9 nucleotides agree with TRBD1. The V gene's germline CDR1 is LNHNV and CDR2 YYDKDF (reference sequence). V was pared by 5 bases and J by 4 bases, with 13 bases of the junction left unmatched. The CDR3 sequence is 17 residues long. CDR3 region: CATSGQPGQGGADTQYF. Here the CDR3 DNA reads TGTGCCACCAGCGGACAGCCGGGACAGGGAGGCGCAGATACGCAGTATTTT.

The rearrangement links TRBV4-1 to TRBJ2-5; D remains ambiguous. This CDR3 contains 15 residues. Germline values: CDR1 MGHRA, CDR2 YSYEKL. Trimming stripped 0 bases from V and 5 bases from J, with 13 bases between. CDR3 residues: CASSQDQKVWETQYF. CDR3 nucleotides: TGCGCCAGCAGCCAAGATCAAAAGGTCTGGGAGACCCAGTACTTC.

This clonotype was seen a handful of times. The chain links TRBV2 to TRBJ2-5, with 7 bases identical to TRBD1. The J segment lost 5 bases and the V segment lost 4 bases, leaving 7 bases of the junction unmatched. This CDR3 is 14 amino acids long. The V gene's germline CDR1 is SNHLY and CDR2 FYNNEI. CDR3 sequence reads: CASSGRDSYETQYF. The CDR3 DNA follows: TGTGCCAGCAGTGGCCGGGACAGCTACGAGACCCAGTACTTC. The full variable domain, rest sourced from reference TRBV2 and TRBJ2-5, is EPEVTQTPSHQVTQMGQEVILRCVPISNHLYFYWYRQILGQKVEFLVSFYNNEISEKSEIFDDQFSVERPDGSNFTLKIRSTKLEDSAMYFCASSGRDSYETQYFGPGTRLLVL.

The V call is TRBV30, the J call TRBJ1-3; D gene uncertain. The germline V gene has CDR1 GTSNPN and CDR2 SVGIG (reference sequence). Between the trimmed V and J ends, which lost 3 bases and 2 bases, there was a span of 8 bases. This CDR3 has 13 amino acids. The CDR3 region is CAWRPKAGNTIYF. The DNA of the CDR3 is TGTGCCTGGAGACCGAAGGCTGGAAACACCATATATTTT. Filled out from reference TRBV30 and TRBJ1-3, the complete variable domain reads SQTIHQWPATLVQPVGSPLSLECTVEGTSNPNLYWYRQAAGRGLQLLFYSVGIGQISSEVPQNLSASRPQDRQFILSSKKLLLSDSGFYLCAWRPKAGNTIYFGEGSWLTVV.

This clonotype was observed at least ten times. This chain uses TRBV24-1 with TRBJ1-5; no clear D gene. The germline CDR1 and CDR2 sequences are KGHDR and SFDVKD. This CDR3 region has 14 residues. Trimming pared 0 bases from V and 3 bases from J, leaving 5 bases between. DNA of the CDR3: TGTGCCACCAGTGATTTGAGTCACAATCAGCCCCAGCATTTT. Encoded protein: CATSDLSHNQPQHF.

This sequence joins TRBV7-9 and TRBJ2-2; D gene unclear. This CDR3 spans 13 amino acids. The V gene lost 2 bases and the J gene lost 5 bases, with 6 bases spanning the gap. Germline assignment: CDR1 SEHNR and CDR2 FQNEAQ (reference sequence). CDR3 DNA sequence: TGTGCCAGCAGCTTATTAGTTACCGGGGAGCTGTTTTTT. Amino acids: CASSLLVTGELFF.

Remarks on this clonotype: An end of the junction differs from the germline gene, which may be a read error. DNA for the CDR3: TGTGCCAGCAGCTTTCCGGGACAGGGGGGAGGAGAGGCCCAGTACTTC. It specifies CASSFPGQGGGEAQYF. This chain uses TRBV7-9 with TRBJ2-5, with 11 bases aligning to TRBD1. CDR1 is SEHNR and CDR2 is FQNEAQ in the germline V gene (reference sequence). This CDR3 has 16 residues.

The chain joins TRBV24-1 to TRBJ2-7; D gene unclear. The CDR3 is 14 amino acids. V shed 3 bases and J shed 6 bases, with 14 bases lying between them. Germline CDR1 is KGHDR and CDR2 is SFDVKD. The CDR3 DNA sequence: TGTGCCACCAGTGATGGGATAGCAATCCGCGAGCAGTACTTC. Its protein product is CATSDGIAIREQYF.

The CDR3 here is CASSQSGKSIYEQYF. In DNA, the CDR3 is TGTGCCAGCAGCCAGTCCGGGAAATCAATCTACGAGCAGTACTTC. This rearrangement joins TRBV27 to TRBJ2-7; the D gene is possibly TRBD2 (5 bases). V lost 6 bases and J lost 3, with 18 bases in between. This CDR3 is 15 amino acids long. CDR1 is MNHEY and CDR2 is SMNVEV in the germline V gene (reference sequence).

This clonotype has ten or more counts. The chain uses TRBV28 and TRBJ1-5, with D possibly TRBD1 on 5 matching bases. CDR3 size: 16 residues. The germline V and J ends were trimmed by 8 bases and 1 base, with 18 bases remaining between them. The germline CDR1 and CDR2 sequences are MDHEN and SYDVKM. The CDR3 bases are TGTGCCAGCGCCCCAGTAGTTCAGGGCAGCAATCAGCCCCAGCATTTT. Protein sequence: CASAPVVQGSNQPQHF.

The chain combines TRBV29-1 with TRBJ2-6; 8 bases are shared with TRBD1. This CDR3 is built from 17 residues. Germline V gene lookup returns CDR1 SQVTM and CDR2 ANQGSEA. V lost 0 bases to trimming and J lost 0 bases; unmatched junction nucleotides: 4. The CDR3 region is CSVEEGQAYSGANVLTF. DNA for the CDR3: TGCAGCGTTGAAGAGGGACAGGCTTACTCTGGGGCCAACGTCCTGACTTTC.

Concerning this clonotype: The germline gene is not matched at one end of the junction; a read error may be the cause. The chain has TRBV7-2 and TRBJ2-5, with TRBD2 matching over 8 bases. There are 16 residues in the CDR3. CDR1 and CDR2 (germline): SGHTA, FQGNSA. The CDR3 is CAGSRRLAGLQETQYF. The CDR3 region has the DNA TGTGCCGGCAGCAGGCGGTTAGCGGGGCTACAAGAGACCCAGTACTTC.

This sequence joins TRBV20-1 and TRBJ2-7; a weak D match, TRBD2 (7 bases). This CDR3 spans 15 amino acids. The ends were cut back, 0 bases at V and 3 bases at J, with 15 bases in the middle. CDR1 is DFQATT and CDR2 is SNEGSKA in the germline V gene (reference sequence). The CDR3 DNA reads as TGCAGTGCTAGAGATAGGGGGGCTAGCGGCTACGAGCAGTACTTC. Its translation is CSARDRGASGYEQYF.

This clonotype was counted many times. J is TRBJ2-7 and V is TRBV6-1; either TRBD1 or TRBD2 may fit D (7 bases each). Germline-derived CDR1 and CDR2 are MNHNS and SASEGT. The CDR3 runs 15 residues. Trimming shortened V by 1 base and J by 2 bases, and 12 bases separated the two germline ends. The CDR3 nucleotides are TGTGCCAGCAGTGAAGAGGGGGCGGGGGCCTACGAGCAGTACTTC. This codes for CASSEEGAGAYEQYF.